This TCR beta chain was recovered during a study of metastatic and nonmetastatic thyroid tumors. Looking at the study overall: Repertoires from malignant and benign thyroid patients were compared across blood and tumor or nodule tissue.

Nobody among the patients had been given any treatment before thyroid surgery. Through MiXCR, TCRdb re-clonotyped the PCR reads. This sample has more than 40,000 clones, with 28% found just once. The J segment lost 0 bases and the V segment lost 2 bases, leaving 7 bases of the junction unmatched. Germline CDR1 is SGHNT and CDR2 is YENEEA. The CDR3 is made up of 19 amino acids. This clonotype was obtained from a male donor with papillary thyroid cancer or a benign thyroid nodule (not recorded which). Some clones in this sample may be carry-over from other donors' samples. The chain combines TRBV11-3 with TRBJ2-1, with 13 bases that match TRBD2. The material sequenced was blood. CDR3 sequence reads: CASSLRLAGGIFSYNEQFF. The CDR3 region has the DNA TGTGCCAGCAGCTTACGACTAGCGGGAGGCATATTCTCCTACAATGAGCAGTTCTTC. The full variable domain, in which reference TRBV11-3 and TRBJ2-1 provide the parts outside the CDR3, is EAGVVQSPRYKIIEKKQPVAFWCNPISGHNTLYWYLQNLGQGPELLIRYENEEAVDDSQLPKDRFSAERLKGVDSTLKIQPAELGDSAVYLCASSLRLAGGIFSYNEQFFGPGTRLTVL.